This entry features one TCR beta chain sequence. The CDR3 runs 16 residues. Unmatched junction bases numbered 10, after V lost 4 bases and J lost 4 bases. The V gene's germline CDR1 is MNHEY and CDR2 SMNVEV (reference sequence). The sample belongs to a study of cytomegalovirus exposure and HLA in healthy donors. PCR primers comprised 60 Vbeta and 13 Jbeta primers. Method: immunoSEQ multiplex PCR; TCRdb's copy keeps in-frame clones and lacks some. This table holds 150,000 to 200,000 clones, about 90% found once. The receptor was derived from a girl under three years old in good health and CMV-seronegative. The chain carries TRBV27 and TRBJ2-7, with 10 positions matching TRBD1. The sample comprised PBMCs. In DNA, the CDR3 is TGTGCCAGCAGTTCTCAAAGGGGACAGGGGTGGTACGAGCAGTACTTC. It yields the protein CASSSQRGQGWYEQYF.